This T cell receptor (beta chain) appears in the sequencing data of a study of blood T cell repertoires in COVID-19. Study in general: The study drew acute and convalescent COVID-19 samples from the United States, Italy and Spain. PBMCs, B-cell-depleted T cells, or T cells were the source of the cDNA or gDNA that made up the material.

Under the authors' procedure: Amplifying reference gene primers gave estimates of nucleated cell counts. Sequenced by immunoSEQ multiplex PCR; TCRdb stores in-frame clones only, minus some. That table gives V, J and clone size, and the DNA gave D and trimming. The sample comprises around 78,000 clones, just over 85% of which are singletons, and 25% to 30% rests with the top ten. The CDR3 length is 15 residues. This clonotype originated in a man aged 45-60 years with active or convalescent COVID-19. The gene calls are TRBV21-1 and TRBJ1-1; no check of the table's D call, TRBD1, against the DNA was made. TRBV21-1 is deemed a pseudogene. Sequenced sample: peripheral blood. CDR3 DNA sequence: TGTGCCAGCAGCAGCAATCAGGGGGTGAGGACTGAAGCTTTCTTT. It encodes CASSSNQGVRTEAFF.